This T cell receptor beta chain comes out of a study of T cell repertoires in cytomegalovirus infection. Study-level background: Both CMV infection and a matching HLA type were indicated by public TCR beta signatures.

The length of the CDR3 is 17 residues. The J segment lost 0 bases and the V segment lost 5 bases, leaving 12 bases of the junction unmatched. Germline V lookup: CDR1 SQVTM, CDR2 ANQGSEA. A few counts support this clonotype. The antigen is unknown. Study-wide results and caveats: HLA-C-restricted CMV-specific TCR beta clonotypes prevailed in the ex vivo response. Of the TCR beta families, the public ones yielded a cumulative frequency that identified carriers of CMV plus the relevant HLA.

TCRdb itself ran the reads through MiXCR, one entry per CDR3 protein. The sample carries hundreds of thousands of distinct CDR3 sequences, less than 25% recorded once. The chain links TRBV29-1 to TRBJ2-4; 8 positions match TRBD1. The clonotype comes from a human donor in good health (CMV status not recorded). Some clones in this sample may be carry-over from other donors' samples. The sequenced material came from CD8+ T cells from PBMCs. The CDR3 DNA reads TGCAGCGTTACGAACCCGGACAGGGCTTTAGCCAAAAACATTCAGTACTTC. It encodes CSVTNPDRALAKNIQYF.